Listed here are 31 T cell receptor beta chains from one sample, sequenced in a study of CD8 T cells in ankylosing spondylitis. TCRdb redid the calling of the 5' RACE reads with MiXCR, one entry per CDR3 protein. The sample includes some 140,000 distinct CDR3 sequences, 7.3% seen only once; the top ten take roughly 12%. The sequenced material came from blood, either unsorted or a sorted T cell fraction (not recorded which). These TCRs come from a female donor with ankylosing spondylitis or in good health (not recorded which).

This clonotype showed up many times. The rearrangement uses TRBV6-5 and TRBJ1-2, with TRBD1 identical over 9 bases. Germline V lookup: CDR1 MNHEY, CDR2 SVGAGI. V gave up 3 bases and J gave up 4 bases; unmatched junction bases: 9. This CDR3 is built from 16 residues. CDR3 sequence reads: CASSYGGQGRSYGYTF. CDR3 in DNA: TGTGCCAGCAGTTATGGGGGACAGGGCCGAAGCTATGGCTACACCTTC.

At least ten counts were recorded for this clonotype. The CDR3 DNA follows: TGTGCCAGCAGTTTCCTGGTCGGGGGAGTGAGGGGTGGCACTGAAGCTTTCTTT. Amino acid sequence: CASSFLVGGVRGGTEAFF. The chain uses TRBV12-3 or TRBV12-4 and TRBJ1-1, with a possible D match to TRBD1 (5 bases). The CDR3 consists of 18 residues. V lost 3 bases and J 4 bases, leaving 24 bases between the germline ends.

A note on this clonotype: A single base separates this from a much larger clone, so it may be a read error. The rearrangement links TRBV12-3 or TRBV12-4 to TRBJ2-7; TRBD2 is a possible D gene (5 bases). V was cut by 3 bases and J by 3 bases, with 21 bases left in between. This CDR3 has 17 amino acids. CDR3 sequence: CASSFSVGSRESYEQYF. In DNA form, the CDR3 reads TGTGCCAGCAGTTTCTCCGTTGGGAGCCGTGAGAGCTACGAGCAGTACTTC.

The gene calls are TRBV6-2 or TRBV6-3 and TRBJ2-3, with 12 positions matching TRBD2. From germline, CDR1 is MNHEY and CDR2 SVGEGT. V lost 7 bases and J lost 0; bases outside the gene matches: 8. The CDR3 is 17 residues long. The CDR3 protein is CASKLRTSGASTDTQYF. The CDR3 DNA reads as TGTGCCAGCAAGCTCCGGACTAGCGGGGCTAGCACAGATACGCAGTATTTT.

In this sample, this clonotype turned up many times. V is TRBV4-1 and J is TRBJ2-1; D gene unclear. The V and J ends lost 4 bases and 4 bases respectively, with 20 bases between them. Germline CDR1 is MGHRA and CDR2 is YSYEKL. The CDR3 sequence is 17 residues long. The CDR3 protein is CASSPRAEPSTYNEQFF. The CDR3 DNA reads as TGCGCCAGCAGCCCCCGGGCTGAACCCTCCACTTACAATGAGCAGTTCTTC.

This chain joins TRBV4-2 and TRBJ2-1; 8 bases are a match to TRBD2. The CDR3 runs 19 residues. The junction had 16 bases not matched to a gene; V was cut back by 1 base and J by 5 bases. Germline CDR1 and CDR2: LGHNA and YNFKEQ. CDR3 protein: CASSQGEGRGVPRDNEQFF. DNA of the CDR3: TGTGCCAGCAGCCAAGGTGAGGGGCGGGGGGTCCCCCGGGACAATGAGCAGTTCTTC.

This clonotype was picked up many times. The genes are TRBV20-1 and TRBJ1-1; TRBD1 matches 7 bases. In germline, CDR1 is DFQATT, CDR2 SNEGSKA (reference sequence). V dropped 5 bases and J dropped 1; count of bases not matched to a gene: 1. There are 12 residues in the CDR3. CDR3 region: CSARQGNTEAFF. CDR3 coding DNA: TGCAGTGCTCGACAGGGGAACACTGAAGCTTTCTTT.

The sample holds many counts of this clonotype. This sequence joins TRBV12-3 or TRBV12-4 and TRBJ1-5; D is possibly TRBD1 (5 bases). The CDR3 spans 16 residues. Trimming pared 2 bases from V and 0 bases from J, leaving 11 bases between. The CDR3 is CASSLRATDSNQPQHF. The DNA of the CDR3 is TGTGCCAGCAGTTTAAGGGCGACAGATAGCAATCAGCCCCAGCATTTT.

This clonotype has a count of ten or more. The genes are TRBV6-2 or TRBV6-3 and TRBJ1-1, with TRBD1 matching 9 bases. The length of the CDR3 is 14 residues. Germline V CDR1 and CDR2: MNHEY, SVGEGT. J gave up 4 bases and V 5 bases, and 5 bases lay outside the gene matches. CDR3 amino acids: CASSRDRAFTEAFF. CDR3 bases: TGTGCCAGCAGTCGGGACAGGGCCTTCACTGAAGCTTTCTTT.

This clonotype was detected many times. The chain carries TRBV20-1 and TRBJ2-4; 15 bases agree with TRBD2. Germline assignment: CDR1 DFQATT and CDR2 SNEGSKA (reference sequence). This CDR3 is 18 amino acids long. V dropped 3 bases and J dropped 2; count of bases not matched to a gene: 8. For the CDR3, the DNA is TGCAGTGCTAGCCGGACTAGCGGGGGGGCCTGGACCAAAAACATTCAGTACTTC. Translating gives CSASRTSGGAWTKNIQYF.

V and J are TRBV12-3 or TRBV12-4 and TRBJ2-5; D possibly matches TRBD1 or TRBD2 (5 bases each). This CDR3 spans 15 amino acids. Trimming took off 1 base at V and 2 bases at J, with 11 bases between the two ends. CDR3 region: CASSLGQGPQETQYF. The DNA for the CDR3 is TGTGCCAGCAGTTTAGGGCAGGGACCTCAAGAGACCCAGTACTTC.

Many counts were recorded for this clonotype. This chain links TRBV29-1 with TRBJ1-1, with 7 bases matching TRBD1. Looked up from germline, CDR1 is SQVTM and CDR2 is ANQGSEA. With V trimmed by 3 bases and J by 4 bases, 5 bases remained unmatched. The CDR3 consists of 13 residues. For the CDR3, the DNA is TGCAGCGTTGATGAGGGGGCGGGCACTGAAGCTTTCTTT. Translated: CSVDEGAGTEAFF.

This clonotype was detected many times. The chain employs TRBV28 and TRBJ2-7; 8 nucleotides align to TRBD1. The ends lost 7 bases at V and 3 bases at J; junction bases unmatched: 5. CDR1 is MDHEN and CDR2 is SYDVKM in the germline V gene. The CDR3 totals 13 residues. CDR3 sequence reads: CASTGTGHYEQYF. The CDR3 DNA reads TGTGCCAGCACTGGGACAGGTCACTACGAGCAGTACTTC.

This clonotype was recorded many times. Written as DNA, the CDR3 is TGTGCCAGCAGCCCGTATCGGGGAAATTACAATGAGCAGTTCTTC. The encoded protein is CASSPYRGNYNEQFF. The rearrangement joins TRBV5-8 to TRBJ2-1; a possible D gene is TRBD2 (5 bases). V was trimmed by 4 bases and J by 4 bases, leaving 15 bases between them. Germline-derived CDR1 and CDR2 are SGHTS and YDEGEE. The CDR3 is 15 residues long.

The chain couples TRBV7-3 to TRBJ2-3; D uncertain. This CDR3 contains 16 residues. Trimming took 0 bases from V and 5 from J, leaving 15 bases between them. CDR1 SGHTA and CDR2 FQGTGA come from the germline V gene. For the CDR3, the DNA is TGTGCCAGCAGCTTAACGGCGGTCCTCAGCCAAGATACGCAGTATTTT. Translated: CASSLTAVLSQDTQYF.

The chain carries TRBV11-3 and TRBJ2-6, with D maybe TRBD1 (6 bases). The germline CDR1 and CDR2 sequences are SGHNT and YENEEA. V lost 3 bases, J lost 3 bases, and 15 bases lay in between. CDR3 length: 17 residues. CDR3 DNA: TGTGCCAGCAGCTTCAGGGGCCCTTCGCGTGGGGCCAACGTCCTGACTTTC. Residues: CASSFRGPSRGANVLTF.

The rearrangement joins TRBV12-3 or TRBV12-4 to TRBJ1-1; D is unresolved. The CDR3 runs 13 residues. The V end was cut by 4 bases, the J end by 6 bases, with 12 bases between. CDR3 loop: CASSSLGVSEAFF. CDR3 DNA: TGTGCCAGCAGTTCCCTAGGCGTTTCTGAAGCTTTCTTT.

In this sample, this clonotype turned up many times. This sequence joins TRBV6-1 and TRBJ2-1; D is perhaps TRBD2 (6 bases). V was shortened by 6 bases and J by 4 bases, with 13 bases between the two germline ends. The germline CDR1 and CDR2 sequences are MNHNS and SASEGT. The CDR3 is made up of 14 amino acids. DNA for the CDR3: TGTGCCAGCAGCGCGGGAAGTACGTACAATGAGCAGTTCTTC. It translates to CASSAGSTYNEQFF.

At least ten counts were recorded for this clonotype. The CDR3 sequence is CASSENWSTDTQYF. The CDR3 nucleotides read TGCGCCAGCTCCGAGAACTGGAGCACAGATACGCAGTATTTT. This rearrangement joins TRBV5-1 to TRBJ2-3; D gene uncertain. Deletions cut 7 bases from V and 0 bases from J, with 12 bases between. Looked up from germline, CDR1 is SGHRS and CDR2 is YFSETQ. This CDR3 region has 14 residues.

This clonotype was detected many times. In nucleotides, the CDR3 is TGTGCCACTTTGGGGGACAGCGTCTCCTACGAGCAGTACTTC. Protein sequence: CATLGDSVSYEQYF. V gene TRBV19 combines with J gene TRBJ2-7; TRBD1 aligns across 7 bases. V gave up 10 bases and J gave up 0 bases; unmatched junction bases: 9. The CDR3 has 14 residues. Germline CDR1 reads LNHDA; CDR2 reads SQIVND (reference sequence).

V and J are TRBV7-3 and TRBJ2-5; a weak D match, TRBD2 (7 bases). Trimming removed 5 bases at V and 2 bases at J, with 15 bases between. This CDR3 contains 15 residues. Germline V gives CDR1 SGHTA, CDR2 FQGTGA. CDR3 residues: CASSPSGGLQETQYF. The CDR3, as DNA: TGTGCCAGCAGCCCATCGGGGGGCCTACAAGAGACCCAGTACTTC. The full variable domain, in which reference TRBV7-3 and TRBJ2-5 provide the parts outside the CDR3, is GAGVSQTPSNKVTEKGKYVELRCDPISGHTALYWYRQSLGQGPEFLIYFQGTGAADDSGLPNDRFFAVRPEGSVSTLKIQRTERGDSAVYLCASSPSGGLQETQYFGPGTRLLVL.

The rearrangement uses TRBV30 and TRBJ1-4; D uncertain. The length of the CDR3 is 14 residues. The germline CDR1 and CDR2 sequences are GTSNPN and SVGIG (reference sequence). Between the trimmed V and J ends, which lost 2 bases and 0 bases, there was a span of 7 bases. DNA of the CDR3: TGTGCCTGGAGTCGAGGAGCAACTAATGAAAAACTGTTTTTT. As protein: CAWSRGATNEKLFF.

This clonotype was seen many times. The V call is TRBV29-1, the J call TRBJ1-1; TRBD1 is a possible D gene (5 bases). CDR3 length: 14 amino acids. Per the germline V gene, CDR1 is SQVTM and CDR2 is ANQGSEA. Trimming left V 4 bases short and J 5 bases short, with 17 bases between. The CDR3 nucleotides read TGCAGCGTTGCGGGGACCATTATCGGGACTGAAGCTTTCTTT. Its translation is CSVAGTIIGTEAFF.

In its sample, this clonotype was seen many times. The genes are TRBV2 and TRBJ2-1; D unclear. This CDR3 contains 12 residues. V gave up 6 bases and J gave up 4 bases, with 7 bases separating them. Germline assignment: CDR1 SNHLY and CDR2 FYNNEI. The CDR3 region has the DNA TGTGCCAGCAGGGACGATTACAATGAGCAGTTCTTC. It codes for CASRDDYNEQFF.

This clonotype was detected ten times or more. This chain links TRBV7-3 with TRBJ2-2; TRBD1 or TRBD2 may be the D gene (6 bases each). The CDR3 is 17 amino acids. V shed 2 bases and J shed 3 bases, with 16 bases lying between them. Germline V gene data show CDR1 as SGHTA and CDR2 as FQGTGA. The CDR3 sequence is CASSLWVTGRYTGELFF. Here the CDR3 DNA reads TGTGCCAGCAGCTTATGGGTTACAGGGAGGTACACCGGGGAGCTGTTTTTT.

This chain links TRBV7-9 with TRBJ2-1; 9 positions agree with TRBD1. The J segment lost 0 bases and the V segment lost 1 base, leaving 1 base of the junction unmatched. CDR1 and CDR2 (germline): SEHNR, FQNEAQ (reference sequence). The CDR3 is 16 residues long. The CDR3 DNA reads as TGTGCCAGCAGCTTAGGACAGGGGGTCTCCTACAATGAGCAGTTCTTC. Translated: CASSLGQGVSYNEQFF.

This clonotype was found many times. J is TRBJ1-4 and V is TRBV29-1, with D hard to call. The CDR3 extends over 12 amino acids. The ends were cut back, 4 bases at V and 6 bases at J, with 9 bases in the middle. Germline V gene lookup returns CDR1 SQVTM and CDR2 ANQGSEA. The CDR3 nucleotides read TGCAGCGTTGTAGGCGGGGATGAAAAACTGTTTTTT. It specifies CSVVGGDEKLFF.

This clonotype was counted ten times or more. This chain joins TRBV20-1 and TRBJ1-6, with D possibly being TRBD1 (5 bases). Trimming took 1 base from V and 8 from J, leaving 12 bases between them. Germline V gene data show CDR1 as DFQATT and CDR2 as SNEGSKA (reference sequence). CDR3 length: 14 amino acids. The CDR3 coding sequence is TGCAGTGCTAGAGGGGCAGGGTGGGATTCACCCCTCCACTTT. Translating it yields CSARGAGWDSPLHF.

This clonotype was seen at least ten times. The chain couples TRBV20-1 to TRBJ1-4; TRBD1 matches 10 bases. The J segment lost 7 bases and the V segment lost 0 bases, leaving 5 bases of the junction unmatched. The CDR3 spans 15 residues. The germline V gene encodes CDR1 DFQATT and CDR2 SNEGSKA (reference sequence). The CDR3 sequence: CSARDRTGGGEKLFF. The CDR3 region has the DNA TGCAGTGCTAGAGATCGGACAGGGGGGGGTGAAAAACTGTTTTTT.

This clonotype was seen repeatedly, ten times or more. The gene calls are TRBV6-1 and TRBJ2-6; tentatively, D is TRBD1 (5 bases). CDR3 size: 16 residues. CDR1 is MNHNS, CDR2 SASEGT, per germline. V was clipped by 3 bases and J by 1 base, with 10 bases between them. The CDR3 spells CASSDADSSGANVLTF. In DNA form, the CDR3 reads TGTGCCAGCAGTGACGCCGACAGTTCTGGGGCCAACGTCCTGACTTTC.

This clonotype was detected many times. The chain combines TRBV2 with TRBJ2-3; unclear D gene. The germline gives CDR1 SNHLY, CDR2 FYNNEI. V was cut by 3 bases and J by 2 bases, with 12 bases left in between. The CDR3 has 15 amino acids. The CDR3: CASSDVSTDTDTQYF. CDR3 in DNA: TGTGCCAGCAGTGACGTGAGTACGGACACAGATACGCAGTATTTT.